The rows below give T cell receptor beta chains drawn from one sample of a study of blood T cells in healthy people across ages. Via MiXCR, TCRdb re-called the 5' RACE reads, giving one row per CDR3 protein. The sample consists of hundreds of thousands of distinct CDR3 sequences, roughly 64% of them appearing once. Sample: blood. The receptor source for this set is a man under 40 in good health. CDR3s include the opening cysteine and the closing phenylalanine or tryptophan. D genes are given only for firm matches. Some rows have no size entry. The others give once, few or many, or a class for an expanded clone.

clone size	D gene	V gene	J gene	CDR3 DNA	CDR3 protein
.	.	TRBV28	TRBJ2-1	TGCGCAGCCTGTACGGGGGCGTCAAGGGAGCAGTTCTTC	CAACTGASREQFF
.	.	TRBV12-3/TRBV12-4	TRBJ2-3	TGTGCCAGCAGTTCGGTTACGCAGTATTTT	CASSSVTQYF
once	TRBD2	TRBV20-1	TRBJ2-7	TGCAGTGCTAGAGGTAGCGGGAGGTTGTACGAGCAGTACTTC	CSARGSGRLYEQYF
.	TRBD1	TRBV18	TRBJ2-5	TGTGCCAGCTCATTGGACAGGGGAACCCACGAGCTGTACTTC	CASSLDRGTHELYF
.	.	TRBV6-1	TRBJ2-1	TGTGCCAGCGGTGTCGGTGGGTCCTACAATGAGCAGTTCTTC	CASGVGGSYNEQFF
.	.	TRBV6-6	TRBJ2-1	TGTGCCAGCAGGACTGTAGGTACCCTAGCCTACAATGAGCAGTTCTTC	CASRTVGTLAYNEQFF
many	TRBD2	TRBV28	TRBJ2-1	TGTGCCAGCAGTTTCTTAGCGGGAGGTTACGGCTCCTACAATGAGCAGTTCTTC	CASSFLAGGYGSYNEQFF
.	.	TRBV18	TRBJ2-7	TGTGCCAGCTCACCCGGAGGGTTGGGGCGCTACGAGCAGTACTTC	CASSPGGLGRYEQYF
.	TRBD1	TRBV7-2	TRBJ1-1	TGTGCCAGCAGCGCCCGACAGGGCCCTACCGAAGCTTTCTTT	CASSARQGPTEAFF
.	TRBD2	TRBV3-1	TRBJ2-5	TGTGCCAGCAGCCAAGACTGGACTAGCGGCCAAGAGACCCAGTACTTC	CASSQDWTSGQETQYF
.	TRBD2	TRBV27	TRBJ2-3	TGTGCCAGCAGTTCGGGGGGACTAGCGGGAGGATGGGATACGCAGTATTTT	CASSSGGLAGGWDTQYF
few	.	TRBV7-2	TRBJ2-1	TGTGCCAGCAGCTTATGGGCCGGAAGTTACAATGAGCAGTTCTTC	CASSLWAGSYNEQFF
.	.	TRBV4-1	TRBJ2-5	TGCGCCAGCAGCCAAGAGGAAGCACTTGTTGAGACCCAGTACTTC	CASSQEEALVETQYF
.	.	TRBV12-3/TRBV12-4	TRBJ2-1	TGTGCCAGCAGTCCCCGGGGGAGCCAAGAGACCCAGTTCTTC	CASSPRGSQETQFF
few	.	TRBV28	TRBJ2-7	TGTGCCAGCATGCGAGGGGCCCAATCCTACGAGCAGTACTTC	CASMRGAQSYEQYF
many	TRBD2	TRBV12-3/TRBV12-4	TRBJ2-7	TGTGCCAGCAGTTTATGGGGGGGAGGATTCCGCTACGAGCAGTACTTC	CASSLWGGGFRYEQYF
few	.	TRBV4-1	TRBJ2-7	TGCGCCAGTAGCCAAGCTAGGTGGGACGAGCAGTACTTC	CASSQARWDEQYF
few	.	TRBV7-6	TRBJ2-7	TGTGCCAGCAGCTTAGCGCACAGGGACGAGCAGTACTTC	CASSLAHRDEQYF
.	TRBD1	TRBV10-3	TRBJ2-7	TGTGCCGTCAGTGCGCCGGGACAGGGAGGTTCCGAGCAGTACTTC	CAVSAPGQGGSEQYF
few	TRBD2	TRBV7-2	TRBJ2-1	TGTGCCAGCAGCTTAGCACCGGGCCTAGCGGGAGGGCATGAGCAGTTCTTC	CASSLAPGLAGGHEQFF
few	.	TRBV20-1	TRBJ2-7	TGCAGTGCTAGCCCCGCAGCCCCCTACGAGCAGTACTTC	CSASPAAPYEQYF
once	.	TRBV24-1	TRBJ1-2	TGTGCCACCAGTGATTCTAACGAGGATGGCTACACCTTC	CATSDSNEDGYTF
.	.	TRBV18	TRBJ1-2	TGTGCCAGCTCACCGGAGGACAGAAGTAACTATGGCTACACCTTC	CASSPEDRSNYGYTF
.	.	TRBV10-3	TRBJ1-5	TGTGCCATCAGTGAAGCGGCAGCGGGTCGGCCCCAGCATTTT	CAISEAAAGRPQHF
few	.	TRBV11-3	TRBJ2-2	TGTGCCAGCAGCTTAGATCAGGGCGGGACACTGAACACCGGGGAGCTGTTTTTT	CASSLDQGGTLNTGELFF
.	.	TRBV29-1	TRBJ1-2	TGCAGCGTTGTTCCGGGGGAGAGAAATGGCTACACCTTC	CSVVPGERNGYTF
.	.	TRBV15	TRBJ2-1	TGTGCCACTGCATCCTTGACCCGTGAGCAGTTCTTC	CATASLTREQFF
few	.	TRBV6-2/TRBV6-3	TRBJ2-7	TGTGCCAGCAAACGGGGAAGTGAGCCGAGAAACCGCTACTACGAGCAGTACTTC	CASKRGSEPRNRYYEQYF
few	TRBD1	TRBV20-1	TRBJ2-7	TGCAGTGCTCCTGATCGGGACAGGGTGGGGGAGCAGTACTTC	CSAPDRDRVGEQYF
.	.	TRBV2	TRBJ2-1	TGTGCCAGCTGTCGGGGGCCCAACTCCTACAATGAGCAGTTCTTC	CASCRGPNSYNEQFF
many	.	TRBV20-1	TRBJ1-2	TGCAGTGCTAGATCCGGGGGAGACTATGGCTACACCTTC	CSARSGGDYGYTF
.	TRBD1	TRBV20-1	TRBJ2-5	TGCAGTGCTGCGGCCCGGGACAGGGATTACATGGAGACCCAGTACTTC	CSAAARDRDYMETQYF
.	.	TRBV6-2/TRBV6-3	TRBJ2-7	TGTGCCAGCGTGTCCGGGGGTCTCTACGAGCAGTACTTC	CASVSGGLYEQYF
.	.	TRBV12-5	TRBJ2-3	TGTGCTAGTGGTTTGACCCCCCAGCGAACTTACACAGATACGCAGTATTTT	CASGLTPQRTYTDTQYF
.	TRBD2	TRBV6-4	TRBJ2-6	TGTGCCAGCAGTGACCGGTTAGCGGGAGGGCCAGGGGCCAACGTCCTGACTTTC	CASSDRLAGGPGANVLTF
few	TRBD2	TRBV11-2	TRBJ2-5	TGTGCCAGCAGCCCTCCTGGACTAGCGGGGAGTAGATCAGGAGAGACCCAGTACTTC	CASSPPGLAGSRSGETQYF
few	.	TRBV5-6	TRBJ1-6	TGTGCCAGCAGCACCCTAAATTCACCCCTCCACTTT	CASSTLNSPLHF
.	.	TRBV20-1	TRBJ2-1	TGCAGTGCTAGCCCTCTAGCGCTGGTCTGCAATGAGCAGTTCTTC	CSASPLALVCNEQFF
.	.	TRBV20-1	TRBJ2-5	TGCAGTGCCAAGGGGTCAGAAGAGACCCAGTACTTC	CSAKGSEETQYF
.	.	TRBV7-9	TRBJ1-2	TGTGCCAGCAGCTCGGGACCAAACGACGAGAGGGGCTATGGCTACACCTTC	CASSSGPNDERGYGYTF
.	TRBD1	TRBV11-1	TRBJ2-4	TGTGCCAGTACTCGACAGGGGGCCCAAAACATTCAGTACTTC	CASTRQGAQNIQYF
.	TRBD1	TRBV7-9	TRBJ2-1	TGTGCCAGCAGCCCACAGCTCGCAGGGGGTGGCCACTCCTACAATGAGCAGTTCTTC	CASSPQLAGGGHSYNEQFF
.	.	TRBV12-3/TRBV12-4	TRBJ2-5	TGTGCCAGCACAGACTCCCAAGAGACCCAGTACTTC	CASTDSQETQYF
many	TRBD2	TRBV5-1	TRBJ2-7	TGCGCCAGCAGCTTGGACGGGACTAGCGGATCCTACGAGCAGTACTTC	CASSLDGTSGSYEQYF
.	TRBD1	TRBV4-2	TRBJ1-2	TGTGTCAGCAGCCGACAAACAGGGGAACCAAACTATGGCTACACCTTC	CVSSRQTGEPNYGYTF
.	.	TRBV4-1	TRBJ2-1	TGCGCCAGCAGCCAAGCACTAGTCAGCTACAATGAGCAGTTCTTC	CASSQALVSYNEQFF